Presented here are 14 T cell receptor beta chains from one specimen sequenced in a study of T cell changes during pregnancy in multiple sclerosis. Produced via immunoSEQ multiplex PCR; TCRdb's table is partial and in-frame only. The table includes roughly 36,000 clones, approximately 91% detected once. This specimen consisted of peripheral blood, obtained in the second trimester of pregnancy. All receptors come from a female donor in good health, enrolled as a control in a pregnancy study.

The V call is TRBV11-2, the J call TRBJ2-1; 14 positions match TRBD2. CDR3 size: 19 residues. J was trimmed by 0 bases and V by 5 bases; bases with no gene match: 9. Per the germline V gene, CDR1 is SGHAT and CDR2 is FQNNGV. The CDR3 region is CASSTTGTSGSSSYNEQFF. The CDR3 DNA follows: TGTGCCAGCAGCACTACCGGGACTAGCGGGAGTAGCTCCTACAATGAGCAGTTCTTC.

The chain employs TRBV5-4 and TRBJ2-7; the match to TRBD1 covers 8 bases. CDR3 size: 17 residues. J lost 3 bases, V lost 3 bases, and 14 bases had no gene match. Per germline, CDR1 SGHNT and CDR2 YYREEE (reference sequence). The CDR3 coding sequence is TGTGCCAGCAGCTCCAACGTTCGGCCAGGGGGCCGCTACGAGCAGTACTTC. It yields the protein CASSSNVRPGGRYEQYF.

This chain links TRBV25-1 with TRBJ2-5, with D perhaps TRBD1 (5 bases). The end of the DNA aligns better with TRBJ2-7, so the J call may be wrong. Germline V lookup: CDR1 MGHDK, CDR2 SYGVNS. This CDR3 has 13 amino acids. CDR3 nucleotide sequence: TGTGCCAGCAGGGCGACAGCCCACTACGAGCAGTACTTC. Translation: CASRATAHYEQYF.

This chain connects TRBV11-2 to TRBJ1-5; D is undetermined. The CDR3 length is 13 residues. From germline, CDR1 is SGHAT and CDR2 FQNNGV. V shed 3 bases and J shed 4 bases, with 7 bases lying between them. CDR3 coding DNA: TGTGCCAGCAGCTTTCGTTCGAATCAGCCCCAGCATTTT. Protein product: CASSFRSNQPQHF.

This clone has just one count. The chain is built from TRBV19 and TRBJ2-1; 9 bases map to TRBD1. J lost 2 bases, V lost 8 bases, and 7 bases had no gene match. Germline-derived CDR1 and CDR2 are LNHDA and SQIVND (reference sequence). The CDR3 is made up of 15 amino acids. CDR3 sequence: CASESRDRAYNEQFF. The CDR3 DNA reads TGTGCCAGTGAGAGCCGGGACAGGGCCTACAATGAGCAGTTCTTC.

The chain uses TRBV13 and TRBJ2-7; the match to TRBD2 covers 9 bases. Trimming removed 8 bases from V and 2 bases from J; junction bases left unmatched: 10. Germline CDR1 and CDR2: PRHDT and FYEKMQ (reference sequence). The CDR3 covers 15 residues. The CDR3 loop is CASRAAREGPYEQYF. The CDR3 region has the DNA TGTGCCAGCCGAGCGGCGCGGGAGGGCCCCTACGAGCAGTACTTC.

This chain links TRBV10-3 with TRBJ2-7; 14 positions match TRBD2. Germline trimming cut 6 bases from V and 0 bases from J; bases unmatched to any gene: 4. CDR1 is ENHRY and CDR2 is SYGVKD in the germline V gene. This CDR3 is built from 16 residues. The CDR3 nucleotides are TGTGCCATCAGCCCTGGACTAGCGGGGGGCTCCTACGAGCAGTACTTC. Its protein product is CAISPGLAGGSYEQYF.

The rearrangement joins TRBV18 to TRBJ2-1; no clear D. The CDR3 spans 15 residues. CDR1 is KGHSH and CDR2 is LQKENI in the germline V gene. Trimming cost V 2 bases and J 0 bases, with 8 bases left between them. The CDR3 region is CASSPRSGSYNEQFF. CDR3 DNA: TGTGCCAGCTCACCAAGGTCAGGCTCCTACAATGAGCAGTTCTTC.

This clone is a singleton in its sample. J is TRBJ2-2 and V is TRBV6-1, with D possibly TRBD2 on 5 matching bases. CDR1 is MNHNS and CDR2 is SASEGT in the germline V gene. The V gene lost 8 bases and the J gene lost 3 bases, with 13 bases spanning the gap. The CDR3 sequence is 14 residues long. The CDR3 region is CASASSQDTGELFF. The CDR3 coding sequence is TGTGCCAGCGCTAGCAGTCAGGACACCGGGGAGCTGTTTTTT.

This clone was seen a handful of times. CDR3 residues: CASSLPGQGPRAQYF. The CDR3 nucleotides read TGTGCCAGCAGTTTGCCCGGACAGGGGCCCAGGGCGCAGTACTTC. The chain carries TRBV28 and TRBJ2-7, with 9 bases identical to TRBD1. Germline lookup yields CDR1 MDHEN and CDR2 SYDVKM. This CDR3 has 15 residues. The junction had 12 bases not matched to a gene; V was cut back by 3 bases and J by 9 bases.

The chain recombines TRBV25-1 with TRBJ2-5, with D tentatively TRBD2 (5 bases). TRBJ2-7 explains the end of the DNA better; the J call may be wrong. This CDR3 has 13 amino acids. Germline V lookup: CDR1 MGHDK, CDR2 SYGVNS. DNA for the CDR3: TGTGCCAGCAGTGCCCCGGGGTCCTACGAGCAGTACTTC. This sequence encodes CASSAPGSYEQYF.

V and J are TRBV28 and TRBJ1-1, with 7 bases fitting TRBD1. V shed 7 bases and J 0 bases; nucleotides not matched to a gene: 8. CDR1 is MDHEN, CDR2 SYDVKM, per germline. The CDR3 has 15 residues. CDR3: CASTWDSQLNTEAFF. CDR3 nucleotide sequence: TGTGCCAGCACCTGGGACAGTCAACTGAACACTGAAGCTTTCTTT.

This chain uses TRBV9 with TRBJ2-1, with a tentative D call TRBD2 (5 bases). From germline, CDR1 is SGDLS and CDR2 YYNGEE. The ends were cut back, 0 bases at V and 0 bases at J, with 13 bases in the middle. This CDR3 is 17 amino acids long. CDR3: CASSVGSSRGSYNEQFF. DNA of the CDR3: TGTGCCAGCAGCGTAGGGTCATCACGGGGCTCCTACAATGAGCAGTTCTTC.

J is TRBJ1-3 and V is TRBV7-9; the D gene is possibly TRBD1 (6 bases). The CDR3 contains 14 residues. The V gene lost 6 bases and the J gene lost 2 bases, with 11 bases spanning the gap. CDR1 and CDR2 (germline): SEHNR, FQNEAQ (reference sequence). CDR3: CASSPQGPGNTIYF. The DNA of the CDR3 is TGTGCCAGCAGTCCACAGGGACCTGGAAACACCATATATTTT. The whole variable domain, remainder taken from reference TRBV7-9 and TRBJ1-3, is DTGVSQNPRHKITKRGQNVTFRCDPISEHNRLYWYRQTLGQGPEFLTYFQNEAQLEKSRLLSDRFSAERPKGSFSTLEIQRTEQGDSAMYLCASSPQGPGNTIYFGEGSWLTVV.